This T cell receptor beta chain was documented in a study of cytomegalovirus exposure and HLA in healthy donors. Study outcomes and limitations: Clonal expansion was found to be greater in HLA-associated TCR beta chains than in equally common others in a later analysis. Cytomegalovirus-associated status was assigned to some 180 TCR beta chains.

In regard to this clone: No antigen is known for it.

Each of the donors was a healthy bone marrow donor. Nominally healthy donors were sampled, though unrecorded immune exposures were likely. Researchers ran the PCR with 60 Vbeta and 13 Jbeta primers. Measured with immunoSEQ multiplex PCR; TCRdb has only the in-frame clones, and not every one. The data contain about 160,000 clones, 78% of them seen just once; the ten biggest clones take up 2.5% to 3.5%. From germline, CDR1 is SGHTA and CDR2 FQGNSA. The CDR3 totals 16 residues. Trimming stripped 0 bases from V and 6 bases from J, with 15 bases between. Sequencing was carried out using PBMCs. The origin of this receptor is a woman aged 45-60 years in good health and CMV-seropositive. The chain is built from TRBV7-2 and TRBJ2-1, with TRBD2 as a possible D gene (5 bases). The CDR3 loop is CASSLAGRVVFNEQFF. The CDR3 DNA is TGTGCCAGCAGCTTAGCCGGGCGGGTGGTTTTCAATGAGCAGTTCTTC. The complete variable domain, with remaining parts taken from reference TRBV7-2 and TRBJ2-1, reads GAGVSQSPSNKVTEKGKDVELRCDPISGHTALYWYRQSLGQGLEFLIYFQGNSAPDKSGLPSDRFSAERTGGSVSTLTIQRTQQEDSAVYLCASSLAGRVVFNEQFFGPGTRLTVL.